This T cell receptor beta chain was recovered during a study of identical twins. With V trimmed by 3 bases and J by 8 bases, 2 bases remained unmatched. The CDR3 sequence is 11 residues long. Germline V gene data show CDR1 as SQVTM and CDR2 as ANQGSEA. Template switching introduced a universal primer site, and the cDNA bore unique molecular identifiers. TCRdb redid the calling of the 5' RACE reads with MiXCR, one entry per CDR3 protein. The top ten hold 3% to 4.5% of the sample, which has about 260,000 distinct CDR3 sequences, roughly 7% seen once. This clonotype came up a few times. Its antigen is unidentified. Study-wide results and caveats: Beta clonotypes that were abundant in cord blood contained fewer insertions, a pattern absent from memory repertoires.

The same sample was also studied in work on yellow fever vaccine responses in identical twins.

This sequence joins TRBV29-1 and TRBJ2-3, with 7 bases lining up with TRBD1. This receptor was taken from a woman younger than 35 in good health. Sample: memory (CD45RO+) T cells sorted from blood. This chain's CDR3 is CSVDSGGTQYF. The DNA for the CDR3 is TGCAGCGTTGACTCAGGGGGTACGCAGTATTTT.